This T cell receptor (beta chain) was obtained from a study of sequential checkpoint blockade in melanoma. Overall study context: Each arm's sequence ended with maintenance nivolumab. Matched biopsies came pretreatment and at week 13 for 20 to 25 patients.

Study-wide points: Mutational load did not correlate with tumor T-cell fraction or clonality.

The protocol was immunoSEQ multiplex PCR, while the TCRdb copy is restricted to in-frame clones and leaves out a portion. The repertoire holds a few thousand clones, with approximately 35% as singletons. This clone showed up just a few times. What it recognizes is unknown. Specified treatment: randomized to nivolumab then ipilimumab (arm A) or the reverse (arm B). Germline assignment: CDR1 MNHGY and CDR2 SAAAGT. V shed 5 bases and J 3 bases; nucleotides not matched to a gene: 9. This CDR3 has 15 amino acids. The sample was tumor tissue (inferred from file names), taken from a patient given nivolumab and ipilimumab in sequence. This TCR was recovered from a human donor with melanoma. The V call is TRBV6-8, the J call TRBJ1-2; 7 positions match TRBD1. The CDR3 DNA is TGTGCCAGCAGTGACGGGACAGCGGGGGACTATGGCTACACCTTC. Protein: CASSDGTAGDYGYTF.